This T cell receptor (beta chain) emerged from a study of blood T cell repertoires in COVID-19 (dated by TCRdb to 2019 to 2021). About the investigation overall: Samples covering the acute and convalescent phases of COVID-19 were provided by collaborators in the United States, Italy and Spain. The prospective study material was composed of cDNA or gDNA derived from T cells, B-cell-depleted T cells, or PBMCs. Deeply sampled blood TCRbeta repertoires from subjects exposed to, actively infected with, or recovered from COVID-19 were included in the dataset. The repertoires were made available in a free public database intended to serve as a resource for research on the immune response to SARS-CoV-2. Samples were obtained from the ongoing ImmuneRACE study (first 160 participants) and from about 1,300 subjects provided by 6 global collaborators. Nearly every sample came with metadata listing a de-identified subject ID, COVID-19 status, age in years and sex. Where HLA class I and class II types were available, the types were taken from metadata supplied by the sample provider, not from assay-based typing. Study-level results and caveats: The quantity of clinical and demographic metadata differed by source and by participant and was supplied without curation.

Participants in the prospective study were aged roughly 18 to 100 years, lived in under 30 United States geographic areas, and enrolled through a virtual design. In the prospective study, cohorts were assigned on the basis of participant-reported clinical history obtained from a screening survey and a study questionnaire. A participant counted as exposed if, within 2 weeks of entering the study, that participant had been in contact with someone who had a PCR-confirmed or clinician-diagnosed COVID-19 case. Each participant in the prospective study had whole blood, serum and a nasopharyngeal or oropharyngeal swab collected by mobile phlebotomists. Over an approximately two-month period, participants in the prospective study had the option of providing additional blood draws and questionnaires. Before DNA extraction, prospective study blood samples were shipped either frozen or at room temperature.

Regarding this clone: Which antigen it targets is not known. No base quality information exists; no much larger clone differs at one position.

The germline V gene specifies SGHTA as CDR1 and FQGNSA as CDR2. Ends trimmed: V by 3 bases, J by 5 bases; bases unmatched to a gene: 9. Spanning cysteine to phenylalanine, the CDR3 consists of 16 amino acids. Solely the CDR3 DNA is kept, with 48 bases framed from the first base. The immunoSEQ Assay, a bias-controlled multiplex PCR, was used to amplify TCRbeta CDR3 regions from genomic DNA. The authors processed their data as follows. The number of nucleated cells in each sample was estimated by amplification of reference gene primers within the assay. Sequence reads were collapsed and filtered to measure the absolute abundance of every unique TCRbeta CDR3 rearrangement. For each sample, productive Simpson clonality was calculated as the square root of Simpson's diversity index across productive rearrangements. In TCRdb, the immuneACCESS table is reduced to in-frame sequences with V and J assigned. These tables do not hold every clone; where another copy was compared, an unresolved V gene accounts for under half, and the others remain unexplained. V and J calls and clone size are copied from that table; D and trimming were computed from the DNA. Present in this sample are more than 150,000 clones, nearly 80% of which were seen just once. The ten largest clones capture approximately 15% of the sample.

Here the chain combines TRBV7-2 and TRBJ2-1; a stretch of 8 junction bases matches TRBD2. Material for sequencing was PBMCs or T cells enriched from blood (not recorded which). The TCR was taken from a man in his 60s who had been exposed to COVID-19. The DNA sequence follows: TGTGCCAGCAGCTTCTCCGGGACTAGAGTAAACAATGAGCAGTTCTTC. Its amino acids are CASSFSGTRVNNEQFF. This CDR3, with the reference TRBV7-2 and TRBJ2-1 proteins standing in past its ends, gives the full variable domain GAGVSQSPSNKVTEKGKDVELRCDPISGHTALYWYRQSLGQGLEFLIYFQGNSAPDKSGLPSDRFSAERTGGSVSTLTIQRTQQEDSAVYLCASSFSGTRVNNEQFFGPGTRLTVL.